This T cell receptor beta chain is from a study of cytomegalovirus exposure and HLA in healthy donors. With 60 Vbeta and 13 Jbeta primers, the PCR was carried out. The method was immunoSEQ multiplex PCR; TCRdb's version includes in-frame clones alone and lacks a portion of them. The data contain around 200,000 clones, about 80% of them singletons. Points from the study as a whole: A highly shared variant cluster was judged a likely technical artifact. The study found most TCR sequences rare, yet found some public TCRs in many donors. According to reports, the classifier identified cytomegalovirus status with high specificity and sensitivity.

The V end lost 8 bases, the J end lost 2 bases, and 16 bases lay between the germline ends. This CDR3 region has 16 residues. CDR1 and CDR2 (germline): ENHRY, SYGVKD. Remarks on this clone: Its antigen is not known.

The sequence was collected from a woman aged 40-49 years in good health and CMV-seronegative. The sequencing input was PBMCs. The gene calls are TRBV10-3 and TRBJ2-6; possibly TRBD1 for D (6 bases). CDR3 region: CAIFPGGTTGANVLTF. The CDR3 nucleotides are TGTGCCATCTTCCCGGGTGGGACAACTGGGGCCAACGTCCTGACTTTC.